This TCR beta chain is from a study of blood T cell repertoires in COVID-19. As for the study in general: Researchers got acute and convalescent COVID-19 samples from the United States, Italy and Spain.

Repertoires were generated with immunoSEQ multiplex PCR, while TCRdb's copy carries only in-frame clones and drops some. The sample has approximately 280,000 clones, roughly 90% seen once. V lost 0 bases and J lost 2, with 9 bases in between. CDR3 size: 15 residues. Germline CDR1 reads SGHRS; CDR2 reads YFSETQ. The V gene is TRBV5-1, the J gene TRBJ1-3; tentatively, D is TRBD1 (6 bases). The sample consisted of peripheral blood. The TCR sequence derives from a man aged 45-65 years with acute or convalescent COVID-19. The CDR3 nucleotides read TGCGCCAGCAGCTTGGGAACAGGGCCTGGAAACACCATATATTTT. Encoded protein: CASSLGTGPGNTIYF.